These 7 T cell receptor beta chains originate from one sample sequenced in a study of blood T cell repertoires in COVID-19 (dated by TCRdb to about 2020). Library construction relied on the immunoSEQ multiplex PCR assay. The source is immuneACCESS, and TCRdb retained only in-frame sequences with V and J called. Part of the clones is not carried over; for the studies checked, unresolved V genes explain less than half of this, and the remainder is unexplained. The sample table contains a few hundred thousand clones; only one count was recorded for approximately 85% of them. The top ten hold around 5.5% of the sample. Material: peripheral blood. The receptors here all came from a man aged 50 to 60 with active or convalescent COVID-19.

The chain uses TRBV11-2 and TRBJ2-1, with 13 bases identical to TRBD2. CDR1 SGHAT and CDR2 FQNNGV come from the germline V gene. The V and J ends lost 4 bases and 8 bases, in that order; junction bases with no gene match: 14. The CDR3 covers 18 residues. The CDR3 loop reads CASSSRAGGGLAGYEQFF. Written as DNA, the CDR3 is TGTGCCAGCAGCTCCCGGGCCGGGGGGGGACTAGCGGGATATGAGCAGTTCTTC.

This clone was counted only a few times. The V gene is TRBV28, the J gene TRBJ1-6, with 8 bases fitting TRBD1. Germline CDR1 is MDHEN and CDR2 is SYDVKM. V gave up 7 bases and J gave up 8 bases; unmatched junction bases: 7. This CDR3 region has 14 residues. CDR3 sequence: CASTLQGVYSPLHF. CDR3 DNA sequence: TGTGCCAGCACCCTACAGGGGGTTTATTCACCCCTCCACTTT. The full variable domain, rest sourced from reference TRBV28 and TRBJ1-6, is DVKVTQSSRYLVKRTGEKVFLECVQDMDHENMFWYRQDPGLGLRLIYFSYDVKMKEKGDIPEGYSVSREKKERFSLILESASTNQTSMYLCASTLQGVYSPLHFGNGTRLTVT.

CDR3 residues: CASLREVGELFF. CDR3 nucleotide sequence: TGTGCCAGCCTACGTGAGGTTGGGGAGCTGTTTTTT. The chain combines TRBV6-5 with TRBJ2-2; D not certain. The CDR3 runs to 12 residues. Trimming took 8 bases from V and 8 from J, leaving 12 bases between them. Germline CDR1 and CDR2: MNHEY and SVGAGI.

Here the CDR3 DNA reads TGTGCTAGTGGTTCACAGGGAAGGACTGAAGCTTTCTTT. It encodes CASGSQGRTEAFF. The chain has TRBV12-5 and TRBJ1-1; TRBD1 might be the D (6 bases). CDR1 and CDR2 from the germline V gene are LGHNT and FRNRAP. This CDR3 has 13 amino acids. V was pared by 4 bases and J by 5 bases, with 11 bases between.

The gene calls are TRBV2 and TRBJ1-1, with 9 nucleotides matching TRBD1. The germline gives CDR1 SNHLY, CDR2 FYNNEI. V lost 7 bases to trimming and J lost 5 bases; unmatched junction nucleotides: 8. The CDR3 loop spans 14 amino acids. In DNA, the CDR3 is TGTGCCAGCAACAGGGACAGGGTGGGAACTGAAGCTTTCTTT. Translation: CASNRDRVGTEAFF.

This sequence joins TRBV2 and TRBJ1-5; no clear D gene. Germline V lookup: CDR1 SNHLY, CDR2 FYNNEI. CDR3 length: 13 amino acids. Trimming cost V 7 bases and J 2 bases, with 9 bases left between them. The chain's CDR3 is CASTLQGNQPQHF. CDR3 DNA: TGTGCCAGCACCCTCCAGGGCAATCAGCCCCAGCATTTT.

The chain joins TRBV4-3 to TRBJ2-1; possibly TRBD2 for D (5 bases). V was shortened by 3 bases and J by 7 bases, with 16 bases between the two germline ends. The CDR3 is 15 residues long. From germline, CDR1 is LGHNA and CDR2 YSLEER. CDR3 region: CASSQLEGLPNEQFF. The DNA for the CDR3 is TGCGCCAGCAGCCAGCTAGAGGGCCTCCCAAATGAGCAGTTCTTC.